This is a list of T cell receptor beta chains from one sample in a study of blood T cells in healthy people across ages. One entry per CDR3 protein, called by TCRdb with MiXCR from the 5' RACE reads. The table includes roughly 800,000 distinct CDR3 sequences, 25% detected once. The sample was also linked to a second study, of T cells of mothers and their children.

Sequenced material: blood. Every receptor here comes from a boy aged 5-17 years in good health. The CDR3 runs from the conserved cysteine through the conserved F or W. D genes are given only for firm matches. Only some rows state a clone size, as once, few, many or a class for expanded clones.

>NA|TRBJ1-3|TRBV7-9|NA
CASSLVAGAGNTIYF
TGTGCCAGCAGCTTAGTGGCCGGGGCTGGAAACACCATATATTTT
>NA|TRBJ1-2|TRBV29-1|many
CSGGQNYGYTF
TGCAGCGGTGGCCAAAACTATGGCTACACCTTC
>NA|TRBJ1-1|TRBV5-1|NA
CASSLESPVEAFF
TGCGCCAGCAGCTTGGAGAGTCCAGTTGAAGCTTTCTTT
>TRBD2|TRBJ2-3|TRBV11-2|few
CASSTILAGGTDTQYF
TGTGCCAGCAGCACGATTCTAGCGGGTGGCACAGATACGCAGTATTTT
>TRBD1|TRBJ1-5|TRBV18|NA
CASSPLPAGQGIGGNQPQHF
TGTGCCAGCTCACCACTTCCTGCGGGACAGGGGATTGGTGGCAATCAGCCCCAGCATTTT
>NA|TRBJ2-2|TRBV6-5|NA
CASSYMVGVTGELFF
TGTGCCAGCAGTTACATGGTGGGGGTAACCGGGGAGCTGTTTTTT
>NA|TRBJ1-3|TRBV6-6|NA
CASSLQGRSGNTIYF
TGTGCCAGCAGCCTACAGGGAAGATCCGGAAACACCATATATTTT
>NA|TRBJ2-1|TRBV5-1|NA
CASSLGVVDLASRNEQFF
TGCGCCAGCAGCTTGGGGGTGGTCGATCTAGCGTCTCGGAATGAGCAGTTCTTC
>NA|TRBJ1-1|TRBV3-1|few
CASSQFFNTEAFF
TGTGCCAGCAGCCAGTTCTTCAACACTGAAGCTTTCTTT
>TRBD2|TRBJ2-7|TRBV20-1|NA
CSARGDRGDGYEQYF
TGCAGTGCTAGAGGAGATCGGGGGGATGGATACGAGCAGTACTTC
>NA|TRBJ2-7|TRBV20-1|NA
CSASRQEPAYEQYF
TGCAGTGCTTCCCGACAGGAGCCTGCCTACGAGCAGTACTTC
>NA|TRBJ2-2|TRBV9|once
CASSVAPGGELFF
TGTGCCAGCAGCGTAGCCCCCGGCGGGGAGCTGTTTTTT
>TRBD1|TRBJ2-7|TRBV6-1|NA
CASSEDRTGSYEQYF
TGTGCCAGCAGTGAAGATCGGACAGGGTCCTACGAGCAGTACTTC
>TRBD1|TRBJ2-3|TRBV20-1|NA
CSAQTGEATDTQYF
TGCAGTGCTCAGACAGGGGAGGCAACAGATACGCAGTATTTT
>TRBD1|TRBJ2-6|TRBV3-1|few
CASSRRGYSGANVLTF
TGTGCCAGCAGCCGCAGGGGGTACTCTGGGGCCAACGTCCTGACTTTC
>TRBD2|TRBJ2-3|TRBV7-9|NA
CASSLELAVITDTQYF
TGTGCCAGCAGCTTAGAGCTAGCGGTTATCACAGATACGCAGTATTTT
>TRBD2|TRBJ2-1|TRBV28|NA
CASSLNQGRGRVYSDNEQFF
TGTGCCAGCAGTTTAAATCAGGGCCGCGGGAGGGTATACAGCGACAATGAGCAGTTCTTC